Listed here are 10 T cell receptor beta chains from one sample, sequenced in a study of cytomegalovirus exposure and HLA in healthy donors. Primers included in the PCR were 60 Vbeta and 13 Jbeta primers. Measured with immunoSEQ multiplex PCR; TCRdb has only the in-frame clones, and not every one. The table records fewer than 200,000 clones, more than 70% of them present only once. Material: PBMCs. The receptors here all came from a girl aged 10 to 17 in good health and CMV-seronegative.

The chain couples TRBV6-5 to TRBJ1-4; D not resolved. Germline V lookup: CDR1 MNHEY, CDR2 SVGAGI. The CDR3 extends over 15 amino acids. The germline V and J ends were trimmed by 0 bases and 6 bases, with 11 bases remaining between them. CDR3 in DNA: TGTGCCAGCAGTTACTCGCGGGGTCTGGATGAAAAACTGTTTTTT. It translates to CASSYSRGLDEKLFF.

The chain links TRBV6-5 to TRBJ1-1; TRBD1 is a possible D gene (5 bases). From germline, CDR1 is MNHEY and CDR2 SVGAGI. The CDR3 extends over 13 amino acids. The ends were cut back, 8 bases at V and 7 bases at J, with 17 bases in the middle. In DNA form, the CDR3 reads TGTGCCAGCGGGGGAGGCCAGCCCAGTGAAGCTTTCTTT. Translation: CASGGGQPSEAFF.

In this sample, this clone turned up once. The rearrangement joins TRBV9 to TRBJ2-3, with 8 nucleotides matching TRBD2. The CDR3 has 16 amino acids. Losses at the gene ends were 0 bases for V and 6 bases for J; bases not matched to a gene: 9. CDR1 and CDR2 from the germline V gene are SGDLS and YYNGEE. For the CDR3, the DNA is TGTGCCAGCAGCGTAGGAAGTGCGGGGGGTGGGGATACGCAGTATTTT. This encodes CASSVGSAGGGDTQYF.

V gene TRBV19 combines with J gene TRBJ2-5; 7 bases are a match to TRBD1. V was pared by 3 bases and J by 2 bases, with 6 bases of the junction left unmatched. The CDR3 has 15 residues. CDR1 and CDR2 (germline): LNHDA, SQIVND (reference sequence). CDR3 sequence: CASSMGQSRQETQYF. The CDR3 DNA follows: TGTGCCAGTAGTATGGGACAGAGCCGTCAAGAGACCCAGTACTTC.

The chain uses TRBV28 and TRBJ2-1; a possible D gene is TRBD1 (5 bases). V lost 7 bases to trimming and J lost 15 bases, with 16 bases between them. The CDR3 loop spans 11 amino acids. Looked up from germline, CDR1 is MDHEN and CDR2 is SYDVKM. The CDR3 sequence is CASTYRQSLFF. DNA of the CDR3: TGTGCCAGCACCTACCGACAGTCTTTGTTCTTC.

This chain links TRBV10-3 with TRBJ1-1; D is unclear. V shed 10 bases and J shed 5 bases, with 20 bases lying between them. This CDR3 has 14 residues. Germline CDR1 and CDR2: ENHRY and SYGVKD. The CDR3 region is CATKASGVRTEAFF. In DNA form, the CDR3 reads TGTGCCACTAAGGCCTCCGGGGTGAGGACTGAAGCTTTCTTT.

The chain uses TRBV10-3 and TRBJ1-1, with 7 bases fitting TRBD1. This CDR3 spans 13 amino acids. The germline CDR1 and CDR2 sequences are ENHRY and SYGVKD. Trimming took 3 bases from V and 6 from J; bases not matched to a gene: 4. The CDR3 DNA reads as TGTGCCATCAGTGATGAGGGGGCCTCTGAAGCTTTCTTT. Its protein product is CAISDEGASEAFF.

The rearrangement uses TRBV5-1 and TRBJ1-2, with 7 nucleotides matching TRBD1. With 1 base clipped from V and 2 bases from J, the junction kept 2 bases outside the gene matches. Germline V gives CDR1 SGHRS, CDR2 YFSETQ. The CDR3 spans 14 residues. The CDR3 loop reads CASSLLGQNYGYTF. Here the CDR3 DNA reads TGCGCCAGCAGCTTGCTGGGACAGAACTATGGCTACACCTTC.

A single count supports this clone. The chain carries TRBV5-4 and TRBJ2-3; 8 bases agree with TRBD2. Germline V lookup: CDR1 SGHNT, CDR2 YYREEE (reference sequence). This CDR3 has 13 amino acids. V lost 9 bases and J lost 2; bases outside the gene matches: 5. The CDR3 DNA follows: TGTGCCACTGGGACTAGAGCCACAGATACGCAGTATTTT. Translation: CATGTRATDTQYF.

The chain recombines TRBV5-1 with TRBJ2-4, with D possibly matching TRBD2 (6 bases). V lost 3 bases and J 6 bases, leaving 10 bases between the germline ends. Germline loops: CDR1 SGHRS, CDR2 YFSETQ. The CDR3 covers 13 residues. The CDR3 is CASSSQGGNIQYF. In DNA form, the CDR3 reads TGCGCCAGCAGCTCCCAGGGAGGAAACATTCAGTACTTC.